Sequencing of this TCR beta chain was carried out in a study of preoperative IRX-2 immunotherapy in early breast cancer. Assay used: immunoSEQ multiplex PCR; TCRdb lists only in-frame clones, some missing. The sample records over 25,000 clones, more than 80% being singletons. V shed 2 bases and J shed 1 base, with 8 bases lying between them. This CDR3 region has 14 residues. CDR1 WSHSY and CDR2 SAAADI come from the germline V gene. Treatment reported: preoperative locoregional IRX-2 cytokine immunotherapy. The chain has TRBV10-2 and TRBJ1-1; D gene ambiguous. The specimen comprised lymph node tissue, sampled after IRX-2 immunotherapy. This sequence was found in a human donor with breast cancer. CDR3 sequence: CASSERTENTEAFF. Written as DNA, the CDR3 is TGCGCCAGCAGTGAGCGGACGGAGAACACTGAAGCTTTCTTT.